These 22 T cell receptor beta chains share one sample of origin, sequenced in a study of control samples from healthy donors and cancer patients. Profiled with immunoSEQ multiplex PCR; TCRdb holds only in-frame clones, not every one. Among a few hundred thousand clones listed, 90% were seen once. The material sequenced was PBMCs. Receptors originate from a man aged 40-50 years with head and neck cancer.

V usage is TRBV7-2 and J usage is TRBJ1-2; TRBD1 agrees at 8 bases. CDR3 length: 14 amino acids. Germline V gene sequence: CDR1 SGHTA, CDR2 FQGNSA. V shed 5 bases and J 3 bases; nucleotides not matched to a gene: 5. The CDR3 DNA follows: TGTGCCAGCAGCCCGACGACAGGGGACTATGGCTACACCTTC. Amino acid sequence: CASSPTTGDYGYTF.

This clone came up a few times. This chain connects TRBV11-1 to TRBJ2-3; D unresolved. This CDR3 comprises 16 residues. Trimming removed 0 bases from V and 5 bases from J, with 15 bases in between. Germline V lookup: CDR1 SGHAT, CDR2 FQDESV (reference sequence). CDR3 sequence: CASSLATQGRGDTQYF. For the CDR3, the DNA is TGTGCCAGCAGCTTAGCGACCCAAGGGCGTGGAGATACGCAGTATTTT.

With regard to this clone: A read error may be the cause here, since a much bigger clone is one base away. Other DNA variants within this sample encode the same CDR3. The chain uses TRBV2 and TRBJ2-3, with 9 bases identical to TRBD2. V shed 3 bases, J shed 3 bases, and the junction held 1 base outside the gene matches. There are 14 residues in the CDR3. Germline V gene data show CDR1 as SNHLY and CDR2 as FYNNEI. CDR3 in amino acids: CASSEGLATDTQYF. The CDR3 nucleotides are TGTGCCAGCAGTGAGGGACTAGCAACAGATACGCAGTATTTT. The whole variable domain, filled in from reference TRBV2 and TRBJ2-3, reads EPEVTQTPSHQVTQMGQEVILRCVPISNHLYFYWYRQILGQKVEFLVSFYNNEISEKSEIFDDQFSVERPDGSNFTLKIRSTKLEDSAMYFCASSEGLATDTQYFGPGTRLTVL.

The chain has TRBV5-4 and TRBJ2-3; 10 nucleotides agree with TRBD2. Germline V gene sequence: CDR1 SGHNT, CDR2 YYREEE (reference sequence). Trimming took 4 bases from V and 6 from J; bases not matched to a gene: 11. The CDR3 length is 16 residues. The CDR3 nucleotides are TGTGCCAGCAGCGACCGAGCGGGAGGGCCCTCGGATACGCAGTATTTT. Translation: CASSDRAGGPSDTQYF.

This chain connects TRBV24-1 to TRBJ1-5, with D possibly TRBD1 on 5 matching bases. There are 13 residues in the CDR3. The germline V gene encodes CDR1 KGHDR and CDR2 SFDVKD. V lost 5 bases and J 9 bases, leaving 13 bases between the germline ends. The CDR3 loop reads CATSGRGRGPQHF. The DNA of the CDR3 is TGTGCCACCAGTGGGAGGGGTCGGGGGCCCCAGCATTTT.

The chain has TRBV18 and TRBJ2-1; 9 nucleotides match TRBD1. The germline V gene has CDR1 KGHSH and CDR2 LQKENI. V shed 3 bases, J shed 9 bases, and the junction held 6 bases outside the gene matches. This CDR3 has 14 amino acids. This chain's CDR3 is CASSPLGQGTEQFF. The CDR3 DNA reads TGTGCCAGCTCACCCCTAGGACAGGGGACTGAGCAGTTCTTC. Looking up the rest from reference TRBV18 and TRBJ2-1 gives the full variable domain: NAGVMQNPRHLVRRRGQEARLRCSPMKGHSHVYWYRQLPEEGLKFMVYLQKENIIDESGMPKERFSAEFPKEGPSILRIQQVVRGDSAAYFCASSPLGQGTEQFFGPGTRLTVL.

The count of this clone is one. The V call is TRBV7-2, the J call TRBJ1-5; D is ambiguous. The V end lost 3 bases, the J end lost 0 bases, and 6 bases lay between the germline ends. Germline V lookup: CDR1 SGHTA, CDR2 FQGNSA. The CDR3 consists of 14 residues. The CDR3, as DNA: TGTGCCAGCAGCTTTCAAGTTAGCAATCAGCCCCAGCATTTT. Translation gives CASSFQVSNQPQHF.

V and J are TRBV27 and TRBJ2-6, with TRBD2 matching 14 bases. Per germline, CDR1 MNHEY and CDR2 SMNVEV (reference sequence). V lost 5 bases and J lost 2; bases outside the gene matches: 5. This CDR3 has 18 residues. In DNA, the CDR3 is TGTGCCAGCAGTCAGGGACTAGCGGGAGATCCTGGGGCCAACGTCCTGACTTTC. This encodes CASSQGLAGDPGANVLTF.

This sequence joins TRBV11-2 and TRBJ2-7, with D possibly being TRBD2 (5 bases). This CDR3 comprises 15 residues. Germline lookup yields CDR1 SGHAT and CDR2 FQNNGV. V gave up 6 bases and J gave up 0 bases, with 15 bases separating them. The CDR3 DNA follows: TGTGCCAGCAGGTCCAGACTAACGAGCTCCTACGAGCAGTACTTC. It yields the protein CASRSRLTSSYEQYF.

J is TRBJ2-5 and V is TRBV7-8; weak D call: TRBD2 (6 bases). V was clipped by 5 bases and J by 0 bases, with 7 bases between them. The CDR3 is 13 amino acids. Germline CDR1 SGHVS, CDR2 FQNEAQ. The CDR3 loop is CASSRTNQETQYF. CDR3 DNA sequence: TGTGCCAGCAGCCGGACTAACCAAGAGACCCAGTACTTC.

The chain couples TRBV6-2 or TRBV6-3 to TRBJ1-5; 7 bases map to TRBD1. Losses at the gene ends were 6 bases for V and 2 bases for J; bases not matched to a gene: 7. CDR3 length equals 15 residues. Germline values: CDR1 MNHEY, CDR2 SVGEGT. The CDR3 spells CASRPSGTGNQPQHF. CDR3 bases: TGTGCCAGCAGGCCTTCCGGGACAGGCAATCAGCCCCAGCATTTT.

With regard to this clone: This CDR3 is also generated by other DNA sequences in the sample. The CDR3 DNA reads as TGTGCCAGCAGCCAAGGAGGGACCGGCGAAAAACTGTTTTTT. This gives the protein CASSQGGTGEKLFF. This chain connects TRBV3-1 (or the pseudogene TRBV3-2) to TRBJ1-4, with D perhaps TRBD1 (5 bases). Trimming left V 1 base short and J 8 bases short, with 11 bases between. CDR1 LGHDT and CDR2 YNNKEL come from the germline V gene (reference sequence). The length of the CDR3 is 14 residues.

The V call is TRBV24-1, the J call TRBJ2-3, with TRBD2 matching over 7 bases. Trimming removed 7 bases from V and 1 base from J; junction bases left unmatched: 7. Germline CDR1 reads KGHDR; CDR2 reads SFDVKD. The length of the CDR3 is 15 residues. CDR3 sequence: CATRGGSLGTDTQYF. The CDR3 nucleotides read TGTGCCACCAGGGGGGGGTCGCTCGGCACAGATACGCAGTATTTT.

This rearrangement joins TRBV28 to TRBJ1-2; D possibly corresponds to TRBD1 (5 bases). The CDR3 extends over 15 amino acids. V dropped 6 bases and J dropped 2 bases, with 16 bases sitting between them. Per germline, CDR1 MDHEN and CDR2 SYDVKM. The CDR3 DNA reads as TGTGCCAGCAGAAGAGCCTCCGACAGCAACTATGGCTACACCTTC. Amino acid sequence: CASRRASDSNYGYTF.

In this sample, this clone turned up once. The chain is built from TRBV15 and TRBJ2-1, with D maybe TRBD2 (6 bases). The ends were cut back, 2 bases at V and 4 bases at J, with 12 bases in the middle. The CDR3 runs 15 residues. The germline V gene has CDR1 LNHNV and CDR2 YYDKDF (reference sequence). DNA for the CDR3: TGTGCCACCAGCAGAACGGCCGGGACTTACAATGAGCAGTTCTTC. It specifies CATSRTAGTYNEQFF.

This chain connects TRBV7-2 to TRBJ1-4; 8 nucleotides align to TRBD1. V trimming: 3 bases; J trimming: 14 bases; junction bases outside the gene matches: 8. The CDR3 runs 13 residues. CDR1 and CDR2 from the germline V gene are SGHTA and FQGNSA. DNA for the CDR3: TGTGCCAGCAGCTTGAGACAGGGGTTTAAGCTGTTTTTT. Protein product: CASSLRQGFKLFF.

The rearrangement links TRBV3-1 (or the pseudogene TRBV3-2) to TRBJ2-5; 12 nucleotides align to TRBD2. This CDR3 comprises 15 residues. Germline loops: CDR1 LGHDT, CDR2 YNNKEL (reference sequence). After removal of 4 bases from V and 5 bases from J, the junction contained 5 bases not matched to a gene. The CDR3 loop reads CASSRTSGIRETQYF. CDR3 nucleotides: TGTGCCAGCAGCCGGACTAGCGGGATTCGGGAGACCCAGTACTTC.

V and J are TRBV10-3 and TRBJ2-7; 7 nucleotides match TRBD2. In germline, CDR1 is ENHRY, CDR2 SYGVKD. Trimming removed 6 bases from V and 2 bases from J; junction bases left unmatched: 4. The CDR3 runs to 13 residues. The CDR3 here is CAISYGLAYEQYF. CDR3 nucleotides: TGTGCCATCAGCTACGGACTAGCCTACGAGCAGTACTTC.

This rearrangement joins TRBV10-1 to TRBJ2-5; D possibly corresponds to TRBD2 (5 bases). Per germline, CDR1 WNHNN and CDR2 SYGVQD (reference sequence). The CDR3 has 13 residues. Trimming took 4 bases from V and 4 from J, leaving 10 bases between them. CDR3 protein: CASSGASGETQYF. In nucleotides, the CDR3 is TGCGCCAGCAGTGGGGCCAGCGGAGAGACCCAGTACTTC.

The V gene is TRBV7-9, the J gene TRBJ1-1; D remains ambiguous. Trimming removed 3 bases at V and 5 bases at J, with 7 bases between. The CDR3 totals 12 residues. Germline V gene sequence: CDR1 SEHNR, CDR2 FQNEAQ (reference sequence). CDR3 sequence reads: CASSFWGTEAFF. The DNA of the CDR3 is TGTGCCAGCAGCTTTTGGGGAACTGAAGCTTTCTTT.

This chain uses TRBV11-3 with TRBJ2-3; the match to TRBD2 covers 7 bases. The germline gives CDR1 SGHNT, CDR2 YENEEA. The CDR3 totals 15 residues. V gave up 4 bases and J gave up 1 base; unmatched junction bases: 5. This chain's CDR3 is CASSYRSGGTDTQYF. Here the CDR3 DNA reads TGTGCCAGCAGCTACCGAAGCGGGGGCACAGATACGCAGTATTTT.

The chain carries TRBV28 and TRBJ2-7; D perhaps matches TRBD2 (6 bases). V dropped 11 bases and J dropped 5 bases, with 25 bases sitting between them. CDR1 is MDHEN, CDR2 SYDVKM, per germline. The CDR3 spans 15 residues. For the CDR3, the DNA is TGTGCCTTAGGTAGGCCTAGTGGGGGGTTCGACGAGCAGTACTTC. Translation gives CALGRPSGGFDEQYF.